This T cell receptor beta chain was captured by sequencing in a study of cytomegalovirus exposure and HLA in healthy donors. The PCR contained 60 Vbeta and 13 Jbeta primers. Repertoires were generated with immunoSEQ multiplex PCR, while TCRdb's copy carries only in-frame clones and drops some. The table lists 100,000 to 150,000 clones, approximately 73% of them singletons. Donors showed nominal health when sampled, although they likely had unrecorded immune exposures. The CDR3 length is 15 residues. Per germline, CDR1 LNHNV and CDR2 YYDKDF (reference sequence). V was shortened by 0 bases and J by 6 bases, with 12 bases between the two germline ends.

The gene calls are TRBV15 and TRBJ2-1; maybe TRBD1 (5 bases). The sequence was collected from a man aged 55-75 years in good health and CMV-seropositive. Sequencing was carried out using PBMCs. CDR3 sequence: CATSRDVGAGNEQFF. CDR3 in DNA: TGTGCCACCAGCAGAGACGTTGGGGCTGGCAATGAGCAGTTCTTC. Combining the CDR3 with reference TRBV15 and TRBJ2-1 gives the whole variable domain DAMVIQNPRYQVTQFGKPVTLSCSQTLNHNVMYWYQQKSSQAPKLLFHYYDKDFNNEADTPDNFQSRRPNTSFCFLDIRSPGLGDTAMYLCATSRDVGAGNEQFFGPGTRLTVL.